A selection of T cell receptor beta chains follows, all from one sample in a study of blood T cell repertoires in COVID-19. Only in-frame clones appear in the TCRdb table, and some are missing; sequencing was by immunoSEQ multiplex PCR. The table includes fewer than 150,000 clones, more than 75% detected once. The material sequenced was peripheral blood. These receptors came from a human donor in a cohort sampled during active COVID-19. CDR3s include the opening cysteine and the closing phenylalanine or tryptophan. A D gene is named only where the DNA matches it firmly. Clone size is shown for a subset of rows, as once, few, many or a class of expanded clone.

>NA|NA|TRBJ1-1|TRBV5-1
CASSFFGNTEAFF
TGCGCCAGCAGCTTTTTCGGGAACACTGAAGCTTTCTTT
>NA|NA|TRBJ1-2|TRBV7-9
CASSLGFSDYGYTF
TGTGCCAGCAGCTTAGGATTCTCAGACTATGGCTACACCTTC
>TRBD2|NA|TRBJ2-3|TRBV28
CASWLAGDTDTQYF
TGTGCCAGCTGGCTAGCGGGGGACACAGATACGCAGTATTTT
>NA|NA|TRBJ2-1|TRBV4-1
CASSQPGHYNEQFF
TGCGCCAGCAGCCAACCGGGACACTACAATGAGCAGTTCTTC
>TRBD1|few|TRBJ1-2|TRBV28
CASSLGGQTNYGYTF
TGTGCCAGCAGTTTGGGGGGACAGACTAACTATGGCTACACCTTC
>TRBD2|NA|TRBJ2-7|TRBV5-5
CASSATSGNDEQYF
TGTGCCAGCAGCGCGACTAGCGGGAATGACGAGCAGTACTTC
>NA|NA|TRBJ1-1|TRBV2
CASKVYSGAGTEAFF
TGTGCCAGCAAGGTGTATTCAGGGGCGGGCACTGAAGCTTTCTTT
>TRBD1|NA|TRBJ2-5|TRBV3-1/TRBV3-2
CASSQMKPGQGRQETQYF
TGTGCCAGCAGCCAAATGAAACCGGGACAGGGGAGGCAAGAGACCCAGTACTTC
>TRBD1|once|TRBJ2-2|TRBV27
CASRPQGNGGELFF
TGTGCCAGCAGGCCACAGGGGAATGGCGGGGAGCTGTTTTTT
>NA|NA|TRBJ2-1|TRBV4-1
CASSQEPPKAGQIYNEQFF
TGCGCCAGCAGCCAAGAGCCCCCCAAAGCGGGCCAGATATACAATGAGCAGTTCTTC
>NA|NA|TRBJ1-2|TRBV7-2
CASSPRGAPLDGYTF
TGTGCCAGCAGCCCCCGGGGGGCTCCCCTCGATGGCTACACCTTC
>NA|NA|TRBJ2-5|TRBV27
CASSPQRAQETQYF
TGTGCCAGCAGTCCGCAGCGGGCACAAGAGACCCAGTACTTC
>TRBD1|once|TRBJ2-5|TRBV4-1
CASSPRDSEVETQYF
TGCGCCAGCAGCCCACGGGACAGCGAGGTAGAGACCCAGTACTTC
>NA|NA|TRBJ2-7|TRBV14
CASSQVEQSGYEQYF
TGTGCCAGCAGCCAAGTGGAACAGTCTGGCTACGAGCAGTACTTC
>NA|NA|TRBJ1-4|TRBV5-5
CASSLLPGDNEKLFF
TGTGCCAGCAGCTTGCTCCCCGGTGATAATGAAAAACTGTTTTTT
>TRBD2|NA|TRBJ2-1|TRBV28
CASRDDSGRGPYNEQFF
TGTGCCAGCAGGGACGATAGCGGGAGGGGCCCTTACAATGAGCAGTTCTTC